This TCR beta chain was observed in a study of siplizumab effects on memory and regulatory T cells. Study-wide points: Among sequences traceable to unstimulated CD4+ memory cells, alloreactive ones were significantly reduced by siplizumab. Proliferating clones, CD4+ or CD8+, lacked an assignable naive or memory phenotype in roughly 80-97% of cases. Naive T cells appeared more varied than memory cells and looked like key alloresponse contributors.

The CDR3 has 17 residues. The V gene's germline CDR1 is MGHRA and CDR2 YSYEKL. V lost 4 bases and J lost 6; bases outside the gene matches: 12. With respect to this clone: No antigen is known for it.

The mixed lymphocyte reaction cells were cocultured at 37°C for more than five days. The data were produced by immunoSEQ multiplex PCR, yet TCRdb's version contains in-frame clones alone and is incomplete. The sample holds roughly 5,300 clones; 40% to 55% are singletons and the top ten take around 80%. The chain links TRBV4-1 to TRBJ2-1; 10 nucleotides match TRBD2. The clonotype originates from a human donor in good health; the cells came from an allogeneic mixed lymphocyte reaction. Some clones in this sample may be carry-over from other donors' samples. The sample was CFSE-low (dividing) CD8+ T cells sorted from an allogeneic mixed lymphocyte reaction. As DNA, the CDR3 is TGCGCCAGCAGCCTAAGGGCCCCTAGCGGGAGTGGCAATGAGCAGTTCTTC. Amino acid sequence: CASSLRAPSGSGNEQFF.